Following are 21 T cell receptor beta chains from one sample sequenced in a study of cytomegalovirus exposure and HLA in healthy donors. Primers included in the PCR were 60 Vbeta and 13 Jbeta primers. This table comes from immunoSEQ multiplex PCR, and its TCRdb copy is limited to in-frame clones, with some not included. Of about 120,000 clones in the sample, 80% to 90% are singletons; the top ten hold 1.5% to 2%. Specimen: PBMCs. Receptors originate from a man aged 35-49 years in good health and CMV-seronegative.

The chain uses TRBV6-5 and TRBJ2-7, with D possibly TRBD1 on 5 matching bases. This CDR3 spans 15 amino acids. V lost 0 bases and J lost 0, with 9 bases in between. From germline, CDR1 is MNHEY and CDR2 SVGAGI. The CDR3 nucleotides read TGTGCCAGCAGTTACTCAGGGGTCAGCTCCTACGAGCAGTACTTC. Translated, it gives CASSYSGVSSYEQYF.

Worth noting for this clone: Sequence at one end of the junction differs from germline and may be a read error. V gene TRBV4-2 combines with J gene TRBJ2-3; 7 positions agree with TRBD1. This CDR3 is built from 16 residues. CDR1 is LGHNA and CDR2 is YNFKEQ in the germline V gene. CDR3 DNA: TGTGCCAGCAGCCTCTTTTTGCTCATTGGGGGTGGACAGGCCGATTTT. Its translation is CASSLFLLIGGGQADF.

The rearrangement uses TRBV2 and TRBJ1-5, with TRBD1 matching over 8 bases. V gave up 7 bases and J gave up 0 bases; unmatched junction bases: 5. Germline CDR1 SNHLY, CDR2 FYNNEI. The CDR3 loop spans 15 amino acids. CDR3 nucleotide sequence: TGTGCCAGCAACAGGGGGGAAAATAGCAATCAGCCCCAGCATTTT. Protein product: CASNRGENSNQPQHF.

Here the CDR3 DNA reads TGTGCAACCACTCGTGCTAGCGGAGGTGATACGCAGTATTTT. Its translation: CATTRASGGDTQYF. V usage is TRBV27 and J usage is TRBJ2-3, with 7 bases lining up with TRBD2. The CDR3 length is 14 residues. CDR1 is MNHEY and CDR2 is SMNVEV in the germline V gene (reference sequence).

V is TRBV15 and J is TRBJ2-2; 11 nucleotides line up with TRBD2. The germline V gene has CDR1 LNHNV and CDR2 YYDKDF (reference sequence). The CDR3 length is 19 residues. The V gene end was trimmed by 1 base and the J gene end by 5 bases; junction bases not matched to a gene: 12. The CDR3 protein is CATSRGSSGRPWGTGELFF. Here the CDR3 DNA reads TGTGCCACCAGCAGAGGGTCTAGCGGGAGGCCCTGGGGAACCGGGGAGCTGTTTTTT. The whole variable domain, remainder taken from reference TRBV15 and TRBJ2-2, is DAMVIQNPRYQVTQFGKPVTLSCSQTLNHNVMYWYQQKSSQAPKLLFHYYDKDFNNEADTPDNFQSRRPNTSFCFLDIRSPGLGDTAMYLCATSRGSSGRPWGTGELFFGEGSRLTVL.

This clone was counted between two and nine times. CDR3 nucleotide sequence: TGCAGCGTTGAACGGACAGGGTTTGCTTTCTTT. Translation: CSVERTGFAFF. The rearrangement joins TRBV29-1 to TRBJ1-1; 8 bases align to TRBD1. Germline trimming cut 2 bases from V and 11 bases from J; bases unmatched to any gene: 4. CDR1 SQVTM and CDR2 ANQGSEA come from the germline V gene. There are 11 residues in the CDR3.

This clone has only one observation. The gene calls are TRBV9 and TRBJ1-1; D possibly corresponds to TRBD1 (5 bases). This CDR3 is built from 14 residues. The V end lost 2 bases, the J end lost 1 base, and 9 bases lay between the germline ends. Germline CDR1 reads SGDLS; CDR2 reads YYNGEE. CDR3 protein: CASSVGQTNTEAFF. In DNA form, the CDR3 reads TGTGCCAGCAGCGTCGGACAAACGAACACTGAAGCTTTCTTT.

The chain couples TRBV9 to TRBJ1-3, with TRBD1 matching over 9 bases. The CDR3 length is 15 residues. Germline values: CDR1 SGDLS, CDR2 YYNGEE. With V trimmed by 0 bases and J by 4 bases, 2 bases remained unmatched. The CDR3 spells CASSVGQGVGNTIYF. CDR3 DNA sequence: TGTGCCAGCAGCGTAGGACAGGGGGTAGGAAACACCATATATTTT.

This chain links TRBV15 with TRBJ2-4; D gene unclear. Germline V gene data show CDR1 as LNHNV and CDR2 as YYDKDF (reference sequence). Deletions cut 3 bases from V and 3 bases from J, with 12 bases between. The length of the CDR3 is 15 residues. The CDR3 DNA reads as TGTGCCACCAGCAGCTTGAAAGTCTACAAAAACATTCAGTACTTC. Its protein product is CATSSLKVYKNIQYF.

The V call is TRBV2, the J call TRBJ2-1, with D uncertain. The V end lost 8 bases, the J end lost 5 bases, and 10 bases lay between the germline ends. Germline V gene sequence: CDR1 SNHLY, CDR2 FYNNEI. There are 12 residues in the CDR3. CDR3 DNA sequence: TGTGCCAGCCGGCGACTGGACAATGAGCAGTTCTTC. It is translated as CASRRLDNEQFF.

The chain joins TRBV5-1 to TRBJ2-3, with TRBD2 identical over 15 bases. The CDR3 has 16 residues. Trimming cost V 6 bases and J 6 bases; bases outside gene matches: 8. Germline loops: CDR1 SGHRS, CDR2 YFSETQ. The chain's CDR3 is CASTGLAGGAWDTQYF. CDR3 bases: TGCGCCAGCACCGGACTAGCGGGAGGGGCATGGGATACGCAGTATTTT.

The chain has TRBV30 and TRBJ2-1; TRBD1 might be the D (6 bases). The germline V gene has CDR1 GTSNPN and CDR2 SVGIG (reference sequence). There are 13 residues in the CDR3. Deletions cut 3 bases from V and 4 bases from J, with 10 bases between. The CDR3 spells CAWRWDMYNEQFF. The CDR3 DNA is TGTGCCTGGAGATGGGACATGTACAATGAGCAGTTCTTC.

The CDR3: CASSSVGQGGGQPQHF. DNA for the CDR3: TGTGCCAGCAGTTCAGTGGGACAGGGGGGAGGTCAGCCCCAGCATTTT. The rearrangement links TRBV6-5 to TRBJ1-5; 11 bases map to TRBD1. Germline trimming cut 4 bases from V and 6 bases from J; bases unmatched to any gene: 8. Germline V gene data show CDR1 as MNHEY and CDR2 as SVGAGI. This CDR3 has 16 residues.

The chain couples TRBV5-5 to TRBJ1-4; D is unresolved. V dropped 0 bases and J dropped 5 bases, with 5 bases sitting between them. CDR1 SGHKS and CDR2 YYEKEE come from the germline V gene (reference sequence). There are 13 residues in the CDR3. The CDR3 region is CASSLGVNEKLFF. In DNA form, the CDR3 reads TGTGCCAGCAGCTTGGGCGTAAATGAAAAACTGTTTTTT.

J is TRBJ2-7 and V is TRBV28, with TRBD1 matching over 9 bases. Germline trimming cut 8 bases from V and 7 bases from J; bases unmatched to any gene: 15. Germline CDR1 and CDR2: MDHEN and SYDVKM. The CDR3 sequence is 15 residues long. In DNA form, the CDR3 reads TGTGCCAGCGGATCTTCCGGGACAGGGAGGAAGGAGCAGTACTTC. Encoded protein: CASGSSGTGRKEQYF. Full variable domain (remainder filled in from reference TRBV28 and TRBJ2-7): DVKVTQSSRYLVKRTGEKVFLECVQDMDHENMFWYRQDPGLGLRLIYFSYDVKMKEKGDIPEGYSVSREKKERFSLILESASTNQTSMYLCASGSSGTGRKEQYFGPGTRLTVT.

This chain joins TRBV7-9 and TRBJ1-5; D may be TRBD1 (6 bases). Germline V gene lookup returns CDR1 SEHNR and CDR2 FQNEAQ (reference sequence). Trimming cost V 4 bases and J 4 bases, with 8 bases left between them. This CDR3 comprises 13 residues. CDR3 DNA sequence: TGTGCCAGCAGCTATGACAGGAATCAGCCCCAGCATTTT. Amino acid sequence: CASSYDRNQPQHF.

V is TRBV19 and J is TRBJ1-1; 10 bases match TRBD1. The CDR3 is 14 amino acids. CDR1 is LNHDA, CDR2 SQIVND, per germline (reference sequence). Trimming cost V 6 bases and J 4 bases; bases outside gene matches: 5. In nucleotides, the CDR3 is TGTGCCAGTAGAGGGACAGGGGTAGGCACTGAAGCTTTCTTT. It yields the protein CASRGTGVGTEAFF. The complete variable domain, with remaining parts taken from reference TRBV19 and TRBJ1-1, reads DGGITQSPKYLFRKEGQNVTLSCEQNLNHDAMYWYRQDPGQGLRLIYYSQIVNDFQKGDIAEGYSVSREKKESFPLTVTSAQKNPTAFYLCASRGTGVGTEAFFGQGTRLTVV.

V gene TRBV5-1 combines with J gene TRBJ1-2; D remains unclear. V dropped 0 bases and J dropped 7 bases, with 19 bases sitting between them. Germline-derived CDR1 and CDR2 are SGHRS and YFSETQ. The CDR3 length is 16 residues. This CDR3 is CASSLEGREGQAGYTF. The CDR3 bases are TGCGCCAGCAGCTTGGAGGGCCGCGAGGGCCAAGCTGGCTACACCTTC.

The J gene is TRBJ2-3, the V gene TRBV15; D is undetermined. CDR1 and CDR2 (germline): LNHNV, YYDKDF (reference sequence). V was clipped by 3 bases and J by 4 bases, with 8 bases between them. There are 13 residues in the CDR3. The CDR3 nucleotides read TGTGCCACCAGCAGTAGGAGCGCAGATACGCAGTATTTT. Amino acids: CATSSRSADTQYF.

Notes on this clone: A junction boundary mismatches the germline segment, possibly from a read error. CDR3 in DNA: TGTGCCAGCAGCTTTTTGGGGCAAAACAGTCAGTACTTC. This encodes CASSFLGQNSQYF. The chain is built from TRBV7-9 and TRBJ2-4; possibly TRBD1 for D (5 bases). This CDR3 comprises 13 residues. Germline CDR1 reads SEHNR; CDR2 reads FQNEAQ (reference sequence).

This clone appeared a single time. The chain is built from TRBV4-3 and TRBJ2-2, with 8 bases fitting TRBD2. The CDR3 loop spans 15 amino acids. Germline assignment: CDR1 LGHNA and CDR2 YSLEER. Trimming cost V 7 bases and J 6 bases; bases outside gene matches: 10. CDR3 DNA: TGCGCCAGCAACCCGGGGGGGGTCGGGGCCGGGGAGCTGTTTTTT. Amino acid sequence: CASNPGGVGAGELFF.